The clone carrying this TCR beta chain occurred many times. The data were obtained in a study of identical twins. Template switching added a universal primer binding site, and final cDNA carried unique molecular identifiers. TCRdb reprocessed the 5' RACE reads with MiXCR, giving one entry per CDR3 protein. The profile covers around 280,000 distinct CDR3 sequences, with around 8.8% appearing a single time and approximately 2.1% taken by the ten largest. These data were also filed under a second study, of yellow fever vaccine responses in identical twins.

Material for sequencing was memory (CD45RO+) T cells sorted from blood. This clonotype was obtained from a woman under 30 in good health.

CDR3: CASSSDSGGRTDTQYF. DNA of the CDR3: TGCGCCAGCAGCTCGGATAGCGGGGGCAGGACAGATACGCAGTATTTT. The chain combines TRBV5-1 with TRBJ2-3; 9 nucleotides match TRBD2. Germline trimming cut 3 bases from V and 3 bases from J; bases unmatched to any gene: 8. The CDR3 is 16 amino acids. Per germline, CDR1 SGHRS and CDR2 YFSETQ.